The table lists the clone carrying this TCR beta chain with a few counts. This sample is drawn from a study of T cells in Graves' hyperthyroidism and ophthalmopathy. Across the study: Sampling of peripheral blood happened at initial diagnosis, prior to any treatment.

Germline lookup yields CDR1 MNHNS and CDR2 SASEGT. The germline V and J ends were trimmed by 10 bases and 1 base, with 19 bases remaining between them. The CDR3 loop spans 15 amino acids. The TCR beta CDR3 regions underwent amplification using RNA transcripts as the source. TCR CDR3 underwent first-round RT-PCR with the HTBI primer set. TCRdb recomputed calls from the multiplex PCR reads with MiXCR, one row per CDR3 protein. The sample includes fewer than 400,000 distinct CDR3 sequences, 16% of them seen just once. J is TRBJ2-5 and V is TRBV6-1; maybe TRBD1 (6 bases). This TCR came from a man aged 25 to 40 with Graves' hyperthyroidism. The sample consisted of blood. The CDR3 DNA reads TGTGCCAACCAGGACCGGGACAAGAGCCAAGAGACCCAGTACTTC. This encodes CANQDRDKSQETQYF.